Listed here are 11 T cell receptor beta chains from one sample, sequenced in a study of HIV-infected patients and healthy controls (dated by TCRdb to 2013 to 2016). Receptor libraries were prepared by 5' RACE. Sequencing took place on an Illumina MiSeq. TCRdb itself trimmed the public reads at Q25 with fastp, ran MiXCR and retained productive beta chains. Rows with a matching CDR3 protein are joined into one entry that keeps the most common DNA and genes. Here the sample has 55,000 to 70,000 distinct CDR3 sequences; 15% to 20% occur a single time. 1.1% to 1.5% of the sample is in the top ten clones. The sequencing sample was made of CD4+ T cells from blood. The receptors were sampled from a human donor in good health.

The chain employs TRBV20-1 and TRBJ1-2; the D gene is possibly TRBD1 (6 bases). V was shortened by 3 bases and J by 8 bases, with 19 bases between the two germline ends. CDR3 size: 14 residues. Germline V gene sequence: CDR1 DFQATT, CDR2 SNEGSKA (reference sequence). DNA of the CDR3: TGCAGTGCTAGCCCCTCGGGGGGGCAGGACGGCTACACCTTC. Encoded protein: CSASPSGGQDGYTF.

V is TRBV20-1 and J is TRBJ1-1, with D possibly being TRBD1 (5 bases). V dropped 6 bases and J dropped 4 bases, with 21 bases sitting between them. Germline V gene sequence: CDR1 DFQATT, CDR2 SNEGSKA (reference sequence). The CDR3 is 15 amino acids. This CDR3 reads CSALMGRGSGTEAFF. CDR3 DNA: TGCAGTGCCCTAATGGGGCGGGGGTCGGGCACTGAAGCTTTCTTT.

V and J are TRBV12-3 or TRBV12-4 and TRBJ2-7, with D maybe TRBD2 (6 bases). V was clipped by 2 bases and J by 5 bases, with 16 bases between them. CDR3 size: 15 residues. The CDR3 sequence is CASSLIGGSIHEQYF. CDR3 sequence (DNA): TGTGCCAGCAGTTTAATCGGGGGAAGCATCCACGAGCAGTACTTC.

The table lists this clonotype with many counts. The chain carries TRBV7-8 and TRBJ1-2; D gene uncertain. The CDR3 spans 14 residues. The germline gives CDR1 SGHVS, CDR2 FQNEAQ. V lost 1 base, J lost 0 bases, and 6 bases lay in between. CDR3 nucleotide sequence: TGTGCCAGCAGCTTAGTACAGACTAACTATGGCTACACCTTC. Amino acid sequence: CASSLVQTNYGYTF.

V is TRBV3-1 and J is TRBJ2-1; D unresolved. Trimming cost V 6 bases and J 0 bases, with 15 bases left between them. Germline values: CDR1 LGHDT, CDR2 YNNKEL (reference sequence). This CDR3 is built from 16 residues. CDR3 amino acids: CASSFYFRTSYNEQFF. CDR3 in DNA: TGTGCCAGCAGTTTCTACTTCAGGACCTCCTACAATGAGCAGTTCTTC.

V is TRBV10-3 and J is TRBJ1-1, with 9 nucleotides matching TRBD1. Germline V gives CDR1 ENHRY, CDR2 SYGVKD. V was pared by 6 bases and J by 1 base, with 3 bases of the junction left unmatched. The CDR3 is 14 amino acids. The CDR3 DNA is TGTGCCATCAGCCGGGGACAGGGGAACACTGAAGCTTTCTTT. Its translation is CAISRGQGNTEAFF.

This sequence joins TRBV30 and TRBJ2-1, with 12 bases identical to TRBD2. Germline V gives CDR1 GTSNPN, CDR2 SVGIG (reference sequence). The CDR3 runs 16 residues. V lost 1 base and J lost 4; bases outside the gene matches: 5. CDR3 nucleotides: TGTGCCTGGAGTGGTCTAGCGGGGGGGCTTTACAATGAGCAGTTCTTC. Translating gives CAWSGLAGGLYNEQFF.

This clonotype occurred many times. The gene calls are TRBV2 and TRBJ2-6; D not certain. CDR3 length equals 14 residues. The V end lost 5 bases, the J end lost 2 bases, and 7 bases lay between the germline ends. The V gene's germline CDR1 is SNHLY and CDR2 FYNNEI. CDR3 protein: CASSFGAGANVLTF. The CDR3 nucleotides are TGTGCCAGCAGTTTTGGGGCTGGGGCCAACGTCCTGACTTTC.

At least ten counts were recorded for this clonotype. The rearrangement uses TRBV6-5 and TRBJ2-2; D gene ambiguous. CDR1 is MNHEY, CDR2 SVGAGI, per germline. The V gene lost 8 bases and the J gene lost 1 base, with 8 bases spanning the gap. The CDR3 contains 13 residues. The CDR3 DNA reads as TGTGCCAGCTTTCAGAGGAACACCGGGGAGCTGTTTTTT. It yields the protein CASFQRNTGELFF.

This sequence joins TRBV7-6 and TRBJ1-5, with D uncertain. The CDR3 is made up of 15 amino acids. CDR1 is SGHVS and CDR2 is FNYEAQ in the germline V gene. The germline V and J ends were trimmed by 5 bases and 3 bases, with 14 bases remaining between them. The CDR3 region is CASSPRPGNNQPQHF. CDR3 bases: TGTGCCAGCAGCCCCCGGCCAGGTAACAATCAGCCCCAGCATTTT. Together with reference TRBV7-6 and TRBJ1-5, the CDR3 gives the full variable domain: GAGVSQSPRYKVTKRGQDVALRCDPISGHVSLYWYRQALGQGPEFLTYFNYEAQQDKSGLPNDRFSAERPEGSISTLTIQRTEQRDSAMYRCASSPRPGNNQPQHFGDGTRLSIL.

This chain uses TRBV6-2 or TRBV6-3 with TRBJ1-5, with 10 bases aligning to TRBD1. Germline V gene data show CDR1 as MNHEY and CDR2 as SVGEGT. V was pared by 6 bases and J by 4 bases, with 15 bases of the junction left unmatched. This CDR3 has 18 amino acids. For the CDR3, the DNA is TGTGCCAGCAGACCCCGACAGGGGGCACAGGTTGGGAATCAGCCCCAGCATTTT. It codes for CASRPRQGAQVGNQPQHF.